Listed below are T cell receptor beta chains from one sample, sequenced in a study of T cells in Graves' hyperthyroidism and ophthalmopathy. TCRdb reprocessed the multiplex PCR reads via MiXCR and lists one record per CDR3 protein. Altogether hundreds of thousands of distinct CDR3 sequences are present, roughly a sixth being singletons, with the ten largest covering approximately 3.5%. What was sequenced was blood. These receptors were collected from a woman aged 40 to 49 with Graves' ophthalmopathy. CDR3s include the opening cysteine and the closing phenylalanine or tryptophan. Fields, in order: V gene, CDR3 protein.

v_gene: TRBV11-1
CDR3aa: CASGSYGQGGSYNEQFF

v_gene: TRBV7-3
CDR3aa: CASSLGPGTGELFF

v_gene: TRBV6-1
CDR3aa: CASRQPGQGYNQPQHF

v_gene: TRBV12-3/TRBV12-4
CDR3aa: CTSVGQETQYF

v_gene: TRBV13
CDR3aa: CASSSRQDSYEQYF

v_gene: TRBV5-1
CDR3aa: CASSFRSFDEQFF

v_gene: TRBV3-1
CDR3aa: CASSPRGYGMTDTQYF

v_gene: TRBV20-1
CDR3aa: CSVNNGEITTDTQYF

v_gene: TRBV5-8
CDR3aa: CASSLSQGVGELFF

v_gene: TRBV18
CDR3aa: CATRRDTYNEQFF

v_gene: TRBV11-2
CDR3aa: CASSLRGGLPDTQYF

v_gene: TRBV27
CDR3aa: CASSPEYGRSSYEQYF

v_gene: TRBV19
CDR3aa: CASSTRLAGTSGSFNEQFF

v_gene: TRBV11-2
CDR3aa: CASSRDRGPSYEQYF

v_gene: TRBV18
CDR3aa: CASSPTELIVDEQFF

v_gene: TRBV6-1
CDR3aa: CASSHPTPMNTEAFF

v_gene: TRBV29-1
CDR3aa: CSVGNTGSGGYTF

v_gene: TRBV11-2
CDR3aa: CASTFSAGAFNEQFF

v_gene: TRBV7-9
CDR3aa: CASSLVSQGAGAGELFF

v_gene: TRBV19
CDR3aa: CASSIRGSTEAFF

v_gene: TRBV6-1
CDR3aa: CASSYHSRDEQYF

v_gene: TRBV12-3/TRBV12-4
CDR3aa: CASRTSRSSNQPQHF

v_gene: TRBV5-1
CDR3aa: CASSLGGRNERYF

v_gene: TRBV28
CDR3aa: CASSLGRGNQPQHF

v_gene: TRBV27
CDR3aa: CASSTGGQPQHF

v_gene: TRBV11-3
CDR3aa: CASSLKGRWIDEQFF

v_gene: TRBV2
CDR3aa: CASSVSRSNQPQHF

v_gene: TRBV13
CDR3aa: CASTRGPDSYEQYF

v_gene: TRBV10-3
CDR3aa: CAIRGDSPNTEAFF

v_gene: TRBV20-1
CDR3aa: CSAPYRGGGNEQFF

v_gene: TRBV20-1
CDR3aa: CSARDWQGDYSNQPQHF

v_gene: TRBV12-3/TRBV12-4
CDR3aa: CASSLTRTDTQYF

v_gene: TRBV27
CDR3aa: CASSLRVSPGANVLTF

v_gene: TRBV5-6
CDR3aa: CASSLYWSSYEQYF

v_gene: TRBV19
CDR3aa: CASMDRGGSGANVLTF

v_gene: TRBV6-1
CDR3aa: CASSEAPGLTDTQYF

v_gene: TRBV6-1
CDR3aa: CASSEEGKGRGELFF

v_gene: TRBV6-1
CDR3aa: CASRQASGSLGEQFF

v_gene: TRBV12-3/TRBV12-4
CDR3aa: CASRPSGSNEQFF

v_gene: TRBV7-2
CDR3aa: CASSPTSGVGETQYF

v_gene: TRBV12-3/TRBV12-4
CDR3aa: CASSSPPLEQYF

v_gene: TRBV7-8
CDR3aa: CASSSKLIQGVNTEAFF

v_gene: TRBV7-3
CDR3aa: CASSLAPANQETQYF

v_gene: TRBV19
CDR3aa: CASSIDRTKGGGRTGELFF

v_gene: TRBV19
CDR3aa: CASSMGLAFYEQYF

v_gene: TRBV20-1
CDR3aa: CSASRGGYTEAFF

v_gene: TRBV7-9
CDR3aa: CASSLFWAPAAEQYF

v_gene: TRBV12-3/TRBV12-4
CDR3aa: CASSHRVRHGELFF

v_gene: TRBV4-1
CDR3aa: CASSHMITSGRNEQFF

v_gene: TRBV20-1
CDR3aa: CSAVSGGADTQYF